This entry lists 21 T cell receptor beta chains sequenced from one sample in a study of blood T cell repertoires in COVID-19. Clones were read by immunoSEQ multiplex PCR, and TCRdb kept only the in-frame ones, dropping some. The sample holds about 250,000 clones; about four fifths are singletons and the top ten take around 4.4%. Sequenced input: peripheral blood. Every receptor here comes from a man between 45 and 60 years old with active or convalescent COVID-19.

The chain employs TRBV7-8 and TRBJ2-3; 10 bases are shared with TRBD2. This CDR3 spans 17 amino acids. Germline CDR1 reads SGHVS; CDR2 reads FQNEAQ. Losses at the gene ends were 0 bases for V and 8 bases for J; bases not matched to a gene: 11. The DNA of the CDR3 is TGTGCCAGCAGCTTAGCTTCAAGCGGGGGGGGAGACGGTACGCAGTATTTT. Translated, it gives CASSLASSGGGDGTQYF.

The chain is built from TRBV2 and TRBJ2-5; TRBD2 is a possible D gene (5 bases). The CDR3 is 13 residues long. The V end was cut by 3 bases, the J end by 5 bases, with 10 bases between. Germline lookup yields CDR1 SNHLY and CDR2 FYNNEI. CDR3 protein: CASSEAGGETQYF. DNA for the CDR3: TGTGCCAGCAGTGAGGCCGGCGGGGAGACCCAGTACTTC.

V and J are TRBV5-4 and TRBJ1-2, with TRBD1 matching 10 bases. CDR3 length: 15 amino acids. Germline CDR1 and CDR2: SGHNT and YYREEE (reference sequence). V dropped 3 bases and J dropped 9; count of bases not matched to a gene: 11. CDR3 in amino acids: CASSSLDGTGESYTF. The CDR3 nucleotides read TGTGCCAGCAGCTCGTTAGACGGGACAGGGGAAAGCTACACCTTC.

This chain joins TRBV4-2 and TRBJ1-2; tentatively, D is TRBD1 (5 bases). CDR1 is LGHNA, CDR2 YNFKEQ, per germline. V shed 0 bases and J shed 3 bases, with 11 bases lying between them. This CDR3 has 15 residues. CDR3: CASSQDLAGDYGYTF. The DNA for the CDR3 is TGTGCCAGCAGCCAAGATCTGGCGGGGGACTATGGCTACACCTTC.

The chain joins TRBV2 to TRBJ1-3; 7 bases line up with TRBD1. Germline lookup yields CDR1 SNHLY and CDR2 FYNNEI. After removal of 5 bases from V and 4 bases from J, the junction contained 5 bases not matched to a gene. The CDR3 runs to 14 residues. The CDR3 sequence: CASSRQGVGNTIYF. As DNA, the CDR3 is TGTGCCAGCAGTCGACAGGGCGTAGGAAACACCATATATTTT.

This clone occurred a few times. This chain uses TRBV6-5 with TRBJ2-3, with D possibly TRBD2 on 7 matching bases. The CDR3 consists of 14 residues. Germline V gene data show CDR1 as MNHEY and CDR2 as SVGAGI. The ends were cut back, 7 bases at V and 5 bases at J, with 16 bases in the middle. The CDR3 DNA reads TGTGCCAGCAATGGGGGGGGCGCACAAGATACGCAGTATTTT. This gives the protein CASNGGGAQDTQYF.

The sample holds one count of this clone. The rearrangement links TRBV24-1 to TRBJ1-2; 7 nucleotides align to TRBD1. The trim removed 5 bases at V and 4 bases at J, leaving 3 bases unmatched. The CDR3 runs 13 residues. Germline V gene lookup returns CDR1 KGHDR and CDR2 SFDVKD. The CDR3 is CATSVSGGYGYTF. CDR3 DNA sequence: TGTGCCACCAGTGTGTCAGGGGGCTATGGCTACACCTTC.

The rearrangement links TRBV19 to TRBJ2-2; 10 bases match TRBD2. This CDR3 comprises 15 residues. With 7 bases clipped from V and 6 bases from J, the junction kept 8 bases outside the gene matches. Germline-derived CDR1 and CDR2 are LNHDA and SQIVND (reference sequence). The chain's CDR3 is CASKSSGGDAGELFF. The CDR3 DNA reads TGTGCCAGTAAATCCAGCGGGGGGGATGCCGGGGAGCTGTTTTTT.

This clone showed up just once. CDR3 sequence: CASSAQGHIDEQFF. The DNA for the CDR3 is TGTGCCAGCAGCGCCCAGGGACATATCGATGAGCAGTTCTTC. This chain joins TRBV7-3 and TRBJ2-1; D perhaps matches TRBD1 (6 bases). Between the trimmed V and J ends, which lost 5 bases and 8 bases, there was a span of 16 bases. The CDR3 sequence is 14 residues long. Looked up from germline, CDR1 is SGHTA and CDR2 is FQGTGA.

This clone showed up just a few times. V usage is TRBV20-1 and J usage is TRBJ2-7; 7 nucleotides line up with TRBD2. The CDR3 runs 13 residues. The junction had 5 bases not matched to a gene; V was cut back by 3 bases and J by 3 bases. Looked up from germline, CDR1 is DFQATT and CDR2 is SNEGSKA (reference sequence). The CDR3 sequence: CSASPAGNYEQYF. The CDR3 DNA is TGCAGTGCTAGTCCAGCGGGGAACTACGAGCAGTACTTC.

This clone was detected a few times. This chain joins TRBV15 and TRBJ2-1, with 9 bases that match TRBD2. Germline lookup yields CDR1 LNHNV and CDR2 YYDKDF (reference sequence). The trim removed 6 bases at V and 4 bases at J, leaving 10 bases unmatched. The CDR3 has 16 amino acids. CDR3 in DNA: TGTGCCACCAGTCCTTCCCGACTAGCGGCGTACAATGAGCAGTTCTTC. This codes for CATSPSRLAAYNEQFF.

V gene TRBV2 combines with J gene TRBJ1-2; 8 bases fit TRBD1. This CDR3 region has 13 residues. With V trimmed by 2 bases and J by 5 bases, 1 base remained unmatched. Per germline, CDR1 SNHLY and CDR2 FYNNEI. The CDR3 sequence is CASSEWTGYGYTF. Here the CDR3 DNA reads TGTGCCAGCAGTGAATGGACAGGGTATGGCTACACCTTC.

This sequence joins TRBV27 and TRBJ2-2; D remains ambiguous. The CDR3 has 14 residues. The V and J ends lost 6 bases and 3 bases respectively, with 11 bases between them. CDR1 and CDR2 from the germline V gene are MNHEY and SMNVEV (reference sequence). The CDR3 loop reads CASSPKLYTGELFF. The CDR3 nucleotides are TGTGCCAGCAGCCCAAAACTGTACACCGGGGAGCTGTTTTTT.

The gene calls are TRBV27 and TRBJ1-3, with 7 nucleotides matching TRBD1. V lost 4 bases and J lost 0; bases outside the gene matches: 0. The CDR3 spans 14 residues. Germline CDR1 and CDR2: MNHEY and SMNVEV (reference sequence). CDR3 protein: CASSSGGSGNTIYF. The CDR3 DNA is TGTGCCAGCAGTTCAGGGGGCTCTGGAAACACCATATATTTT.

The CDR3 region has the DNA TGCGCCAGCAGCTTGGGCATCACGGGGGAGCAGTACTTC. Translated, it gives CASSLGITGEQYF. This chain joins TRBV5-1 and TRBJ2-7, with D perhaps matching TRBD2 (5 bases). The length of the CDR3 is 13 residues. V was clipped by 0 bases and J by 7 bases, with 11 bases between them. Germline-derived CDR1 and CDR2 are SGHRS and YFSETQ.

The V gene is TRBV18, the J gene TRBJ1-1; D unclear. CDR3 length: 15 residues. Trimming left V 0 bases short and J 6 bases short, with 14 bases between. Germline-derived CDR1 and CDR2 are KGHSH and LQKENI. This CDR3 reads CASSPPDSEIAEAFF. The CDR3 DNA reads as TGTGCCAGCTCACCACCGGACTCCGAAATTGCTGAAGCTTTCTTT. The complete variable domain, with remaining parts taken from reference TRBV18 and TRBJ1-1, reads NAGVMQNPRHLVRRRGQEARLRCSPMKGHSHVYWYRQLPEEGLKFMVYLQKENIIDESGMPKERFSAEFPKEGPSILRIQQVVRGDSAAYFCASSPPDSEIAEAFFGQGTRLTVV.

The V gene is TRBV2, the J gene TRBJ1-2; D gene ambiguous. Germline CDR1 is SNHLY and CDR2 is FYNNEI. Trimming took 4 bases from V and 4 from J, leaving 13 bases between them. This CDR3 has 14 amino acids. The CDR3 DNA is TGTGCCAGCAGTGCGCTTGGCGGCTCCTATGGCTACACCTTC. It codes for CASSALGGSYGYTF.

The rearrangement joins TRBV7-8 to TRBJ2-3, with 9 bases fitting TRBD2. This CDR3 has 14 residues. J was trimmed by 2 bases and V by 8 bases; bases with no gene match: 5. Germline V gene lookup returns CDR1 SGHVS and CDR2 FQNEAQ. This chain's CDR3 is CASGAGGPTDTQYF. CDR3 coding DNA: TGTGCCAGCGGAGCGGGGGGTCCCACAGATACGCAGTATTTT.

The chain couples TRBV21-1 to TRBJ2-1; the D call of TRBD1 is as the table states it, not checked on the DNA. TRBV21-1 is annotated as a pseudogene. The length of the CDR3 is 17 residues. The CDR3 nucleotides are TGTGCCAGCAGCAAAGGGGTCACAGGGGAACCCTACAATGAGCAGTTCTTC. Its protein product is CASSKGVTGEPYNEQFF.

The chain has TRBV6-5 and TRBJ1-1, with D uncertain. This CDR3 region has 12 residues. Looked up from germline, CDR1 is MNHEY and CDR2 is SVGAGI. V lost 8 bases and J lost 2, with 9 bases in between. Here the CDR3 DNA reads TGTGCCAGCGGAGACGGAAACACTGAAGCTTTCTTT. This sequence encodes CASGDGNTEAFF.

V and J are TRBV29-1 and TRBJ2-5, with TRBD2 matching over 16 bases. V gave up 3 bases and J gave up 3 bases; unmatched junction bases: 7. Germline CDR1 is SQVTM and CDR2 is ANQGSEA. CDR3 length equals 17 residues. CDR3 amino acids: CSVEGLAGGQMEETQYF. In DNA form, the CDR3 reads TGCAGCGTTGAGGGACTAGCGGGGGGGCAAATGGAAGAGACCCAGTACTTC.